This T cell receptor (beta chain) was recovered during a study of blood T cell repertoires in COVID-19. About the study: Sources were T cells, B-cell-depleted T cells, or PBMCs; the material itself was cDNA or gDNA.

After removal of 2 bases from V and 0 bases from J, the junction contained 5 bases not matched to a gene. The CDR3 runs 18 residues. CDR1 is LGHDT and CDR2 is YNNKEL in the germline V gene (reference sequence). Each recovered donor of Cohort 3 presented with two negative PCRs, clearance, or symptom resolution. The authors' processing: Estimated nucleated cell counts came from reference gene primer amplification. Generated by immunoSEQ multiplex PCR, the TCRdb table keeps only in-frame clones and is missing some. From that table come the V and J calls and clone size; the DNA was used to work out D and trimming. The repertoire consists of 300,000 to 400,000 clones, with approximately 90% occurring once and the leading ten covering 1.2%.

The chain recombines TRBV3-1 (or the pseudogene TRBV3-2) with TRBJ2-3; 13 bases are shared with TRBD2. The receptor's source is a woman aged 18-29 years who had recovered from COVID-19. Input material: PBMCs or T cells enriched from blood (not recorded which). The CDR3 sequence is CASSQRLAGGTSTDTQYF. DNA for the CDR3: TGTGCCAGCAGCCAAAGACTAGCGGGGGGAACTAGCACAGATACGCAGTATTTT.